These 26 T cell receptor beta chains share one sample of origin, sequenced in a study of CD8+CD57+ T cells in acquired aplastic anemia. The template for TCR beta VDJ and CDR3 sequence profiling was genomic DNA. In TCRdb, the reads were re-called with MiXCR into one record per CDR3 protein. Counted here are some 150,000 distinct CDR3 sequences, around 75% occurring once; the ten biggest clones make up approximately 48%. Patients who underwent sequencing had shown CD8+CD57+ cell expansion by flow cytometry. The sequencing input was sorted CD4+, CD8+, or CD8+CD57+ T cells (not recorded which) from PBMCs. All receptors derive from a human donor with aplastic anemia.

V usage is TRBV19 and J usage is TRBJ1-4; D is unclear. Per the germline V gene, CDR1 is LNHDA and CDR2 is SQIVND (reference sequence). The length of the CDR3 is 12 residues. V gave up 6 bases and J gave up 7 bases, with 9 bases separating them. The CDR3, as DNA: TGTGCCAGTAGCCGCAGGTTTGAAAAACTGTTTTTT. This gives the protein CASSRRFEKLFF.

This chain connects TRBV20-1 to TRBJ2-7, with D perhaps matching TRBD1 or TRBD2 (8 bases each). CDR3 length equals 15 residues. The V end was cut by 5 bases, the J end by 7 bases, with 24 bases between. The germline V gene has CDR1 DFQATT and CDR2 SNEGSKA (reference sequence). This chain's CDR3 is CSASPRGGRTGEQYF. The CDR3 nucleotides read TGCAGTGCTTCCCCTCGGGGCGGGAGGACAGGGGAGCAGTACTTC.

The V gene is TRBV7-3, the J gene TRBJ2-3, with 10 positions matching TRBD2. V lost 5 bases and J lost 4; bases outside the gene matches: 6. CDR1 and CDR2 from the germline V gene are SGHTA and FQGTGA. This CDR3 spans 15 amino acids. As DNA, the CDR3 is TGTGCCAGCAGCCCACTAGCGGGAAGTCCAGATACGCAGTATTTT. Amino acid sequence: CASSPLAGSPDTQYF.

The J gene is TRBJ2-7, the V gene TRBV4-1; 7 bases match TRBD1. CDR1 and CDR2 (germline): MGHRA, YSYEKL. This CDR3 has 15 amino acids. The trim removed 2 bases at V and 0 bases at J, leaving 4 bases unmatched. The CDR3 bases are TGCGCCAGCAGCCAATTACAGGGGAGCTCCTACGAGCAGTACTTC. Amino acids: CASSQLQGSSYEQYF.

CDR3 region: CASNPNVQSLGGYTF. CDR3 DNA: TGTGCCAGTAACCCAAATGTCCAGTCCCTCGGGGGCTACACCTTC. The V call is TRBV19, the J call TRBJ1-2; no clear D. Trimming pared 7 bases from V and 8 bases from J, leaving 23 bases between. The CDR3 sequence is 15 residues long. Germline CDR1 is LNHDA and CDR2 is SQIVND (reference sequence).

The V gene is TRBV7-2, the J gene TRBJ2-5; a possible D gene is TRBD1 (5 bases). With 1 base removed from V and 5 bases from J, the gap between germline ends came to 17 bases. This CDR3 is built from 16 residues. The V gene's germline CDR1 is SGHTA and CDR2 FQGNSA. Written as DNA, the CDR3 is TGTGCCAGCAGCTTAGGGGCAGGGATCTTTGGGGAGACCCAGTACTTC. Protein sequence: CASSLGAGIFGETQYF.

The J gene is TRBJ2-1, the V gene TRBV24-1, with 14 bases fitting TRBD2. Germline values: CDR1 KGHDR, CDR2 SFDVKD. The CDR3 is 18 residues long. V lost 4 bases to trimming and J lost 2 bases; unmatched junction nucleotides: 6. The CDR3 DNA is TGTGCCACCAGTGACTTTAGGACTAGCGGGGGGACCTACAATGAGCAGTTCTTC. Translated: CATSDFRTSGGTYNEQFF.

Many counts were recorded for this clonotype. The chain links TRBV27 to TRBJ1-1; D unclear. V gave up 6 bases and J gave up 2 bases, with 10 bases separating them. The CDR3 runs to 13 residues. Germline V gives CDR1 MNHEY, CDR2 SMNVEV (reference sequence). CDR3 sequence reads: CASRASGNTEAFF. The CDR3 DNA follows: TGTGCCAGCAGGGCGAGCGGTAACACTGAAGCTTTCTTT.

With respect to this clonotype: A much larger clone is a single base away; this may be a read error. The chain couples TRBV7-4 to TRBJ2-1, with 7 bases aligning to TRBD2. The CDR3 totals 16 residues. Germline V gene lookup returns CDR1 SGHVT and CDR2 SQSDAQ. After removal of 5 bases from V and 11 bases from J, the junction contained 18 bases not matched to a gene. DNA for the CDR3: TGTGCCAGCAGCCCCCTAGTGGCGGGGGAGTACGATCAGCAGTTCTTC. Translation gives CASSPLVAGEYDQQFF.

This chain joins TRBV16 and TRBJ1-2; no clear D gene. Looked up from germline, CDR1 is KGHSY and CDR2 is FQNENV. This CDR3 region has 14 residues. Trimming stripped 3 bases from V and 4 bases from J, with 12 bases between. The CDR3 DNA sequence: TGTGCCAGCAGCCATGCGGGCTCAACCTATGGCTACACCTTC. Its protein is CASSHAGSTYGYTF.

The chain uses TRBV7-8 and TRBJ2-6; the D gene is possibly TRBD1 (6 bases). Germline values: CDR1 SGHVS, CDR2 FQNEAQ. CDR3 length: 19 amino acids. V lost 1 base and J lost 0, with 16 bases in between. CDR3 residues: CASSLVMAGASSGANVLTF. The CDR3 bases are TGTGCCAGCAGCTTAGTCATGGCAGGGGCTAGCTCTGGGGCCAACGTCCTGACTTTC.

The genes are TRBV20-1 and TRBJ2-2; D ambiguous. The CDR3 consists of 12 residues. V lost 5 bases and J 4 bases, leaving 8 bases between the germline ends. Germline lookup yields CDR1 DFQATT and CDR2 SNEGSKA (reference sequence). The CDR3 protein is CSAGSSTGELFF. In DNA, the CDR3 is TGCAGTGCTGGCAGTTCCACCGGGGAGCTGTTTTTT.

This clonotype has at least ten counts. The chain couples TRBV7-3 to TRBJ1-1; D uncertain. Per the germline V gene, CDR1 is SGHTA and CDR2 is FQGTGA. The CDR3 loop spans 15 amino acids. Trimming removed 0 bases from V and 0 bases from J, with 8 bases in between. This chain's CDR3 is CASSLTGFMNTEAFF. CDR3 nucleotides: TGTGCCAGCAGCTTAACGGGGTTCATGAACACTGAAGCTTTCTTT.

The chain couples TRBV20-1 to TRBJ2-5, with unresolved D. The germline gives CDR1 DFQATT, CDR2 SNEGSKA (reference sequence). The CDR3 has 14 residues. V gave up 0 bases and J gave up 3 bases, with 11 bases separating them. Written as DNA, the CDR3 is TGCAGTGCTAGAGACATGGTGTGGGAAGAGACCCAGTACTTC. Protein: CSARDMVWEETQYF.

This clonotype showed up just once. J is TRBJ1-2 and V is TRBV2; no clear D. The V gene's germline CDR1 is SNHLY and CDR2 FYNNEI. The CDR3 consists of 11 residues. Trimming shortened V by 8 bases and J by 4 bases, and 8 bases separated the two germline ends. The CDR3 loop is CASGRSYGYTF. The CDR3 coding sequence is TGTGCCAGCGGCCGGTCCTATGGCTACACCTTC.

V and J are TRBV20-1 and TRBJ2-1, with a tentative D call TRBD1 (6 bases). V lost 1 base and J lost 9, with 7 bases in between. The CDR3 covers 11 residues. Looked up from germline, CDR1 is DFQATT and CDR2 is SNEGSKA (reference sequence). CDR3 nucleotide sequence: TGCAGTGCTAGAGTCAGGGGTGAGCAGTTCTTC. Translated, it gives CSARVRGEQFF.

Details on this clonotype: At one of its ends the junction is not consistent with the germline gene, which may arise from a read error. The chain uses TRBV7-6 and TRBJ2-5; 8 bases map to TRBD1. From germline, CDR1 is SGHVS and CDR2 FNYEAQ. The CDR3 length is 13 residues. CDR3 coding DNA: TGTGCTAGCAGCCAGAGACAGGGGGAGACCCAGTACTTC. Its translation is CASSQRQGETQYF.

The chain uses TRBV7-9 and TRBJ2-5; a possible D gene is TRBD2 (6 bases). The CDR3 spans 14 residues. V was clipped by 5 bases and J by 5 bases, with 15 bases between them. Germline CDR1 and CDR2: SEHNR and FQNEAQ (reference sequence). The CDR3 loop is CASSPPGEVETQYF. CDR3 sequence (DNA): TGTGCCAGCAGCCCCCCCGGGGAGGTGGAGACCCAGTACTTC.

The chain has TRBV10-3 and TRBJ2-1; no reliable D call. CDR1 and CDR2 (germline): ENHRY, SYGVKD. Trimming cost V 2 bases and J 2 bases, with 10 bases left between them. The CDR3 has 15 amino acids. The DNA for the CDR3 is TGTGCCATCAGTGAGGCTAGGCCCCCCTACAATGAGCAGTTCTTC. Its translation is CAISEARPPYNEQFF.

The V and J genes are TRBV6-5 and TRBJ2-5, with D unresolved. The CDR3 consists of 13 residues. The ends were cut back, 6 bases at V and 5 bases at J, with 13 bases in the middle. From germline, CDR1 is MNHEY and CDR2 SVGAGI. The CDR3 coding sequence is TGTGCCAGCAGCTCTCCGGGCCGCGAGACCCAGTACTTC. Translating gives CASSSPGRETQYF.

The chain links TRBV19 to TRBJ1-6; 9 nucleotides agree with TRBD1. V was pared by 6 bases and J by 9 bases, with 6 bases of the junction left unmatched. Germline V CDR1 and CDR2: LNHDA, SQIVND (reference sequence). The CDR3 loop spans 14 amino acids. In DNA, the CDR3 is TGTGCCAGTAGCCCACAGGGGGCAGCTTCACCCCTCCACTTT. Translating gives CASSPQGAASPLHF.

This clonotype was counted only a few times. The rearrangement links TRBV6-4 to TRBJ2-2, with a possible D match to TRBD1 (6 bases). The CDR3 totals 15 residues. The ends were cut back, 4 bases at V and 3 bases at J, with 12 bases in the middle. CDR1 is MRHNA, CDR2 SNTAGT, per germline. The CDR3 nucleotides are TGTGCCAGCAGTGGGGCAGGGGAAGACACCGGGGAGCTGTTTTTT. Protein: CASSGAGEDTGELFF.

The chain has TRBV7-6 and TRBJ2-1; 14 positions agree with TRBD2. The CDR3 covers 17 residues. Germline V gene data show CDR1 as SGHVS and CDR2 as FNYEAQ. With 5 bases clipped from V and 1 base from J, the junction kept 4 bases outside the gene matches. Here the CDR3 DNA reads TGTGCCAGCAGCATGACTAGCGGGGGGGCGTCCTACAATGAGCAGTTCTTC. This codes for CASSMTSGGASYNEQFF.

The genes are TRBV7-3 and TRBJ1-5; D uncertain. The germline CDR1 and CDR2 sequences are SGHTA and FQGTGA. The V and J ends lost 5 bases and 6 bases respectively, with 8 bases between them. The CDR3 contains 12 residues. The CDR3 sequence: CASSPRSQPQHF. CDR3 coding DNA: TGTGCCAGCAGCCCGAGATCTCAGCCCCAGCATTTT.

This clonotype was seen a few times. The rearrangement links TRBV20-1 to TRBJ2-7; 10 positions match TRBD2. The V gene end was trimmed by 6 bases and the J gene end by 5 bases; junction bases not matched to a gene: 10. This CDR3 has 14 amino acids. Germline V gene data show CDR1 as DFQATT and CDR2 as SNEGSKA (reference sequence). The CDR3 here is CSALALAGVDEQYF. CDR3 in DNA: TGCAGTGCCCTAGCCCTAGCGGGAGTAGACGAGCAGTACTTC.

The table lists this clonotype with a few counts. The chain joins TRBV4-1 to TRBJ2-2; 14 bases agree with TRBD2. There are 15 residues in the CDR3. The junction had 4 bases not matched to a gene; V was cut back by 4 bases and J by 9 bases. In germline, CDR1 is MGHRA, CDR2 YSYEKL. The CDR3 protein is CASSPTSGGAWELFF. In DNA form, the CDR3 reads TGCGCCAGCAGCCCGACTAGCGGGGGGGCGTGGGAGCTGTTTTTT.